The clone carrying this T cell receptor (beta chain) was seen just once. These data are taken from a study of control samples from healthy donors and cancer patients. Germline CDR1 LGHNT, CDR2 FRNRAP. This CDR3 region has 15 residues. Trimming removed 1 base from V and 1 base from J, with 5 bases in between. Generated by immunoSEQ multiplex PCR, the TCRdb table keeps only in-frame clones and is missing some. The repertoire holds fewer than 300,000 clones, with roughly four fifths as singletons. Source material: PBMCs. The sequence was collected from a woman aged 55-70 years with lung cancer. The chain links TRBV12-5 to TRBJ2-6; D remains ambiguous. CDR3 region: CASGLGQSGANVLTF. CDR3 nucleotide sequence: TGTGCTAGTGGTTTGGGCCAATCTGGGGCCAACGTCCTGACTTTC.